The 12 T cell receptor beta chains listed next were all sequenced from one sample in a study of cytomegalovirus exposure and HLA in healthy donors (dated by TCRdb to 2016 to 2017). The library was produced with the immunoSEQ multiplex PCR assay. This immuneACCESS table, as held by TCRdb, lists in-frame sequences with V and J called but not all clones. Of the missing ones, under half trace to an unresolved V gene in checked studies; the others have no known cause. Here the sample has approximately 140,000 clones; 70% to 90% occur a single time. The ten largest clones represent 1.4% of the sample. The sequencing sample was made of PBMCs. The receptors were gathered from a woman aged 30 to 39 in good health and CMV-seronegative.

This clone was seen only once. This chain uses TRBV7-9 with TRBJ1-2, with a weak D call TRBD1 (5 bases). V was clipped by 0 bases and J by 8 bases, with 13 bases between them. The CDR3 is 14 residues long. The germline gives CDR1 SEHNR, CDR2 FQNEAQ (reference sequence). The CDR3 DNA follows: TGTGCCAGCAGCTTAGCGCAGACAGCAGGCGGCTACACCTTC. It is translated as CASSLAQTAGGYTF.

The V call is TRBV11-1, the J call TRBJ2-3, with 11 bases that match TRBD2. CDR1 and CDR2 from the germline V gene are SGHAT and FQDESV (reference sequence). This CDR3 comprises 16 residues. The junction had 7 bases not matched to a gene; V was cut back by 5 bases and J by 3 bases. DNA of the CDR3: TGTGCCAGCAGCGCCGGACTAGCGGGCGGAACAGATACGCAGTATTTT. Amino acid sequence: CASSAGLAGGTDTQYF.

This clone showed up just once. The rearrangement links TRBV6-1 to TRBJ2-7; perhaps TRBD2 as D (6 bases). Looked up from germline, CDR1 is MNHNS and CDR2 is SASEGT. V was shortened by 6 bases and J by 2 bases, with 17 bases between the two germline ends. The CDR3 covers 15 residues. CDR3 DNA: TGTGCCAGCAGATTCCGGGACTCCTTGACCTACGAGCAGTACTTC. Translated, it gives CASRFRDSLTYEQYF.

V gene TRBV29-1 combines with J gene TRBJ1-5; TRBD1 might be the D (5 bases). Germline V gene lookup returns CDR1 SQVTM and CDR2 ANQGSEA. Trimming left V 6 bases short and J 4 bases short, with 13 bases between. This CDR3 comprises 13 residues. The CDR3 region is CSVGDSSNQPQHF. In nucleotides, the CDR3 is TGCAGCGTCGGCGACAGCAGTAATCAGCCCCAGCATTTT.

This clone was seen once. Other DNA sequences in the sample encode the same CDR3. The chain recombines TRBV2 with TRBJ1-6; 9 nucleotides align to TRBD1. Germline V gene data show CDR1 as SNHLY and CDR2 as FYNNEI. The junction had 9 bases not matched to a gene; V was cut back by 5 bases and J by 10 bases. The CDR3 runs 15 residues. The CDR3 DNA is TGTGCCAGCAGTTCAACGGGACAGGGTGGATCACCCCTCCACTTT. This sequence encodes CASSSTGQGGSPLHF.

The V and J genes are TRBV7-2 and TRBJ1-1; the D gene is possibly TRBD1 (6 bases). Trimming took 5 bases from V and 5 from J, leaving 9 bases between them. From germline, CDR1 is SGHTA and CDR2 FQGNSA. This CDR3 comprises 12 residues. The CDR3, as DNA: TGTGCCAGCAGCGTACAGGGAACTGAAGCTTTCTTT. This codes for CASSVQGTEAFF.

This clone was detected ten times or more. The chain uses TRBV5-5 and TRBJ2-7, with TRBD1 matching over 7 bases. The CDR3 covers 13 residues. The trim removed 4 bases at V and 2 bases at J, leaving 3 bases unmatched. Germline V gives CDR1 SGHKS, CDR2 YYEKEE (reference sequence). The chain's CDR3 is CASSGQATYEQYF. The CDR3 region has the DNA TGTGCCAGCAGCGGACAGGCTACCTACGAGCAGTACTTC.

J is TRBJ1-5 and V is TRBV28; 8 positions match TRBD1. The CDR3 has 14 residues. Losses at the gene ends were 5 bases for V and 5 bases for J; bases not matched to a gene: 5. Looked up from germline, CDR1 is MDHEN and CDR2 is SYDVKM. The CDR3 coding sequence is TGTGCCAGCAGTACAGGGGGTTACTATCAGCCCCAGCATTTT. Its protein is CASSTGGYYQPQHF.

The chain joins TRBV5-4 to TRBJ2-7, with a possible D match to TRBD1 (6 bases). Between the trimmed V and J ends, which lost 0 bases and 4 bases, there was a span of 11 bases. Looked up from germline, CDR1 is SGHNT and CDR2 is YYREEE (reference sequence). This CDR3 region has 14 residues. The CDR3 protein is CASSLGQAPYEQYF. CDR3 coding DNA: TGTGCCAGCAGCTTGGGACAGGCCCCGTACGAGCAGTACTTC.

The rearrangement joins TRBV27 to TRBJ1-4; D might be TRBD1 (5 bases). This CDR3 has 14 residues. The germline V gene has CDR1 MNHEY and CDR2 SMNVEV (reference sequence). Trimming removed 5 bases from V and 11 bases from J, with 18 bases in between. DNA for the CDR3: TGTGCCAGCAGTCTCCATCGCCGGGAGGGGAAACTGTTTTTT. Translating it yields CASSLHRREGKLFF.

The rearrangement uses TRBV11-2 and TRBJ2-7; TRBD1 aligns across 8 bases. V lost 1 base and J lost 4; bases outside the gene matches: 3. CDR1 is SGHAT, CDR2 FQNNGV, per germline. The CDR3 covers 14 residues. In DNA, the CDR3 is TGTGCCAGCAGCTTAGTGGGGACAGGTTACGAGCAGTACTTC. Encoded protein: CASSLVGTGYEQYF. Complete variable domain (other parts from reference TRBV11-2 and TRBJ2-7): EAGVAQSPRYKIIEKRQSVAFWCNPISGHATLYWYQQILGQGPKLLIQFQNNGVVDDSQLPKDRFSAERLKGVDSTLKIQPAKLEDSAVYLCASSLVGTGYEQYFGPGTRLTVT.

The chain carries TRBV28 and TRBJ1-2; D unresolved. Germline V CDR1 and CDR2: MDHEN, SYDVKM. V was trimmed by 2 bases and J by 4 bases, leaving 11 bases between them. There are 14 residues in the CDR3. The CDR3 protein is CASSLVPRFYGYTF. The CDR3 DNA reads TGTGCCAGCAGTTTAGTCCCTCGTTTCTATGGCTACACCTTC.